Detailed here is one T cell receptor beta chain. With 2 bases removed from V and 5 bases from J, the gap between germline ends came to 7 bases. CDR3 length equals 14 residues. Germline V CDR1 and CDR2: KGHSH, LQKENI. The record originates from a study of blood T cell repertoires in COVID-19. Study background: From the United States, Italy and Spain came samples of acute and convalescent COVID-19. T cells, B-cell-depleted T cells, or PBMCs provided the cDNA or gDNA that served as material.

Source study methods: Estimated nucleated cell counts came from reference gene primer amplification. The assay was immunoSEQ multiplex PCR, and TCRdb's table has in-frame clones only and misses some. The V and J calls and clone size come from that table; D and trimming were worked out from the DNA. The sample has approximately 230,000 clones, roughly three quarters seen once. Material: peripheral blood. The chain employs TRBV18 and TRBJ1-6; maybe TRBD1 (6 bases). The sequence was obtained from a woman in her thirties or forties with active or convalescent COVID-19. The CDR3 DNA is TGTGCCAGCTCACCAGGACAGAATAATTCACCCCTCCACTTT. It codes for CASSPGQNNSPLHF.